The 31 T cell receptor beta chains below were found in one sample sequenced in a study of shared clonotypes between healthy human individuals. Produced via immunoSEQ multiplex PCR; TCRdb's table is partial and in-frame only. The repertoire holds more than 1,200,000 clones, with approximately 98.5% as singletons. Sequenced material: naive CD4+ T cells sorted from blood. Subset meaning: CD45RA+ positively selected. These receptors all come from a young man in good health.

The genes are TRBV6-6 and TRBJ1-2; maybe TRBD1 (5 bases). Germline V gives CDR1 MNHNY, CDR2 SVGAGI (reference sequence). Trimming took 6 bases from V and 8 from J, leaving 19 bases between them. The CDR3 loop spans 14 amino acids. The CDR3 DNA sequence: TGTGCCAGCAGCCCGACAGTAGAACAAAGCGGCTACACCTTC. Its translation is CASSPTVEQSGYTF.

This clone occurred once. The sample has other DNA sequences that encode this CDR3 too. The chain employs TRBV5-1 and TRBJ2-2, with 7 bases that match TRBD2. The CDR3 is made up of 14 amino acids. Germline CDR1 and CDR2: SGHRS and YFSETQ. Trimming at V came to 1 base and at J to 5 bases, leaving 2 bases not matched to a gene. In nucleotides, the CDR3 is TGCGCCAGCAGCTTGACGGGAGGAACCGGGGAGCTGTTTTTT. This translates into CASSLTGGTGELFF.

The genes are TRBV18 and TRBJ2-1; D gene unclear. The CDR3 totals 13 residues. Per the germline V gene, CDR1 is KGHSH and CDR2 is LQKENI. V lost 1 base and J lost 7, with 8 bases in between. The CDR3 DNA is TGTGCCAGCTCACCACTTCCGGCAAATGAGCAGTTCTTC. This encodes CASSPLPANEQFF.

J is TRBJ2-7 and V is TRBV27; 10 positions agree with TRBD2. The CDR3 is 15 residues long. CDR1 MNHEY and CDR2 SMNVEV come from the germline V gene (reference sequence). V lost 5 bases, J lost 2 bases, and 6 bases stayed unmatched. The CDR3 is CASSVGTSATYEQYF. CDR3 in DNA: TGTGCCAGCAGTGTAGGGACTAGCGCTACCTACGAGCAGTACTTC.

The chain links TRBV18 to TRBJ2-3, with a possible D match to TRBD2 (6 bases). Trimming left V 3 bases short and J 2 bases short, with 9 bases between. The CDR3 is made up of 14 amino acids. CDR1 KGHSH and CDR2 LQKENI come from the germline V gene. The CDR3 region is CASSPEGITDTQYF. The CDR3 nucleotides are TGTGCCAGCTCACCGGAGGGAATCACAGATACGCAGTATTTT. The full variable domain, its missing parts supplied by reference TRBV18 and TRBJ2-3, is NAGVMQNPRHLVRRRGQEARLRCSPMKGHSHVYWYRQLPEEGLKFMVYLQKENIIDESGMPKERFSAEFPKEGPSILRIQQVVRGDSAAYFCASSPEGITDTQYFGPGTRLTVL.

The chain employs TRBV5-1 and TRBJ1-1; TRBD1 aligns across 7 bases. Germline CDR1 reads SGHRS; CDR2 reads YFSETQ. V gave up 4 bases and J gave up 7 bases; unmatched junction bases: 4. The length of the CDR3 is 12 residues. The CDR3 nucleotides are TGCGCCAGCAGCGAGACAGGGCTTGAAGCTTTCTTT. This gives the protein CASSETGLEAFF. The entire variable domain, with the rest obtained from reference TRBV5-1 and TRBJ1-1, is as follows: KAGVTQTPRYLIKTRGQQVTLSCSPISGHRSVSWYQQTPGQGLQFLFEYFSETQRNKGNFPGRFSGRQFSNSRSEMNVSTLELGDSALYLCASSETGLEAFFGQGTRLTVV.

This sequence joins TRBV29-1 and TRBJ2-7; tentatively, D is TRBD1 or TRBD2 (5 bases each). The CDR3 is made up of 12 amino acids. V lost 4 bases and J lost 0, with 7 bases in between. Germline V gene lookup returns CDR1 SQVTM and CDR2 ANQGSEA. As DNA, the CDR3 is TGCAGCGTTGTCGGGACCTCCTACGAGCAGTACTTC. Its translation: CSVVGTSYEQYF.

As concerns this clone: Other DNA sequences in this sample translate to the same CDR3. This chain links TRBV11-3 with TRBJ2-5; 8 bases match TRBD2. V lost 1 base to trimming and J lost 5 bases; unmatched junction nucleotides: 0. This CDR3 region has 13 residues. CDR1 and CDR2 from the germline V gene are SGHNT and YENEEA. The CDR3 bases are TGTGCCAGCAGCTTAGGCGGGAGGGAGACCCAGTACTTC. It is translated as CASSLGGRETQYF.

The J gene is TRBJ2-1, the V gene TRBV5-1, with 8 bases fitting TRBD1. CDR1 and CDR2 (germline): SGHRS, YFSETQ. Germline trimming cut 0 bases from V and 10 bases from J; bases unmatched to any gene: 9. CDR3 length equals 15 residues. CDR3 DNA sequence: TGCGCCAGCAGCTTGGGTGGACAGGGTGTTTGGGAGCAGTTCTTC. It encodes CASSLGGQGVWEQFF. Complete variable domain (other parts from reference TRBV5-1 and TRBJ2-1): KAGVTQTPRYLIKTRGQQVTLSCSPISGHRSVSWYQQTPGQGLQFLFEYFSETQRNKGNFPGRFSGRQFSNSRSEMNVSTLELGDSALYLCASSLGGQGVWEQFFGPGTRLTVL.

The gene calls are TRBV13 and TRBJ1-2; perhaps TRBD1 as D (6 bases). The V end lost 5 bases, the J end lost 1 base, and 20 bases lay between the germline ends. The length of the CDR3 is 17 residues. Germline values: CDR1 PRHDT, CDR2 FYEKMQ (reference sequence). CDR3 DNA: TGTGCCAGCAGCCCCCGAGGACAGAGCCGCATTAACTATGGCTACACCTTC. Its protein product is CASSPRGQSRINYGYTF.

V is TRBV29-1 and J is TRBJ2-3, with D maybe TRBD2 (6 bases). V was shortened by 4 bases and J by 5 bases, with 19 bases between the two germline ends. The germline CDR1 and CDR2 sequences are SQVTM and ANQGSEA. This CDR3 has 15 residues. CDR3 region: CSVGGTPSEVDTQYF. Written as DNA, the CDR3 is TGCAGCGTTGGAGGGACTCCCTCCGAGGTAGATACGCAGTATTTT.

A single count supports this clone. The same CDR3 also results from other DNA sequences found in this sample. The rearrangement joins TRBV19 to TRBJ2-7, with a tentative D call TRBD2 (6 bases). The V end lost 3 bases, the J end lost 3 bases, and 9 bases lay between the germline ends. The CDR3 extends over 13 amino acids. Germline V gives CDR1 LNHDA, CDR2 SQIVND (reference sequence). The CDR3 sequence: CASSIGSSYEQYF. DNA of the CDR3: TGTGCCAGTAGTATCGGGAGCAGCTACGAGCAGTACTTC.

The V call is TRBV5-1, the J call TRBJ2-2; 9 nucleotides match TRBD1. The CDR3 is 18 amino acids. From germline, CDR1 is SGHRS and CDR2 YFSETQ. J was trimmed by 8 bases and V by 4 bases; bases with no gene match: 18. Here the CDR3 reads CASSSYRGHTPAPGELFF. The CDR3 DNA reads as TGCGCCAGCAGCAGTTACAGGGGGCATACACCTGCACCGGGGGAGCTGTTTTTT.

J is TRBJ2-7 and V is TRBV27; D not certain. The CDR3 totals 13 residues. Trimming removed 5 bases at V and 9 bases at J, with 17 bases between. CDR1 is MNHEY, CDR2 SMNVEV, per germline (reference sequence). For the CDR3, the DNA is TGTGCCAGCAGTCCAAGTGGGTGGAATGGGCAGTACTTC. Its protein product is CASSPSGWNGQYF.

The chain uses TRBV6-6 and TRBJ2-3; D not certain. Germline V gene sequence: CDR1 MNHNY, CDR2 SVGAGI (reference sequence). This CDR3 is built from 11 residues. The V end was cut by 7 bases, the J end by 4 bases, with 6 bases between. CDR3 nucleotides: TGTGCCAGCACCATTGCAGATACGCAGTATTTT. Amino acids: CASTIADTQYF.

Only one count was recorded for this clone. The chain uses TRBV18 and TRBJ2-5; D unclear. V lost 1 base and J lost 3, with 9 bases in between. The CDR3 consists of 14 residues. The germline CDR1 and CDR2 sequences are KGHSH and LQKENI. This CDR3 is CASSPREVKETQYF. The CDR3 nucleotides are TGTGCCAGCTCACCACGAGAGGTTAAAGAGACCCAGTACTTC.

CDR3 DNA: TGTGCCGCACAGAATGGCCTCCAAGAGACCCAGTACTTC. It yields the protein CAAQNGLQETQYF. The chain uses TRBV6-5 and TRBJ2-5; D gene unclear. Deletions cut 11 bases from V and 1 base from J, with 14 bases between. Germline CDR1 MNHEY, CDR2 SVGAGI. The CDR3 runs to 13 residues.

The V and J genes are TRBV7-9 and TRBJ2-7; D is unclear. Trimming took off 2 bases at V and 1 base at J, with 12 bases between the two ends. Germline CDR1 SEHNR, CDR2 FQNEAQ (reference sequence). This CDR3 is 15 amino acids long. This chain's CDR3 is CASSLYQALSYEQYF. The DNA for the CDR3 is TGTGCCAGCAGCTTATATCAAGCGTTGTCCTACGAGCAGTACTTC.

This rearrangement joins TRBV5-5 to TRBJ2-2, with no clear D. V was trimmed by 0 bases and J by 5 bases, leaving 17 bases between them. Looked up from germline, CDR1 is SGHKS and CDR2 is YYEKEE (reference sequence). This CDR3 is 17 amino acids long. CDR3 residues: CASSLGGGEVITGELFF. The DNA for the CDR3 is TGTGCCAGCAGCTTGGGCGGTGGTGAGGTGATAACCGGGGAGCTGTTTTTT.

The chain recombines TRBV20-1 with TRBJ2-1; 7 bases agree with TRBD2. CDR1 and CDR2 (germline): DFQATT, SNEGSKA (reference sequence). V was clipped by 8 bases and J by 7 bases; unmatched bases: 5. This CDR3 is built from 11 residues. Written as DNA, the CDR3 is TGCAGTAGATTAGCGGGTAATGAGCAGTTCTTC. Translated: CSRLAGNEQFF.

This chain connects TRBV5-4 to TRBJ2-5; perhaps TRBD2 as D (6 bases). CDR3 size: 13 residues. The V and J ends lost 6 bases and 2 bases respectively, with 11 bases between them. CDR1 is SGHNT and CDR2 is YYREEE in the germline V gene (reference sequence). The CDR3 bases are TGTGCCAGCACCGACGGGAGACAAGAGACCCAGTACTTC. Protein product: CASTDGRQETQYF.

The V call is TRBV29-1, the J call TRBJ1-2, with unresolved D. V shed 4 bases and J shed 4 bases, with 7 bases lying between them. Germline V gene data show CDR1 as SQVTM and CDR2 as ANQGSEA. The CDR3 is 11 residues long. The CDR3, as DNA: TGCAGCGTTGCCGGGTTCTATGGCTACACCTTC. Translation: CSVAGFYGYTF.

The V and J genes are TRBV27 and TRBJ2-7, with unresolved D. Germline CDR1 MNHEY, CDR2 SMNVEV (reference sequence). The CDR3 extends over 15 amino acids. Trimming took off 1 base at V and 1 base at J, with 11 bases between the two ends. CDR3 coding DNA: TGTGCCAGCAGTTTATATCTAGGGAAGTCCTACGAGCAGTACTTC. Residues: CASSLYLGKSYEQYF.

This rearrangement joins TRBV6-5 to TRBJ2-1; possible D gene TRBD2, 5 bases. The germline gives CDR1 MNHEY, CDR2 SVGAGI. Trimming took off 4 bases at V and 5 bases at J, with 15 bases between the two ends. The CDR3 consists of 15 residues. The CDR3 DNA sequence: TGTGCCAGCAGTTTCGGGCTCTTCGGGGACAATGAGCAGTTCTTC. Translated, it gives CASSFGLFGDNEQFF.

Points on this clone: Other DNA sequences within the sample encode an identical CDR3. This chain connects TRBV28 to TRBJ2-7, with a tentative D call TRBD2 (6 bases). Trimming pared 3 bases from V and 2 bases from J, leaving 8 bases between. The CDR3 is made up of 13 amino acids. Germline CDR1 is MDHEN and CDR2 is SYDVKM. The DNA of the CDR3 is TGTGCCAGCAGTTTGCGGGGAACCTACGAGCAGTACTTC. Its protein product is CASSLRGTYEQYF.

The rearrangement joins TRBV4-3 to TRBJ1-1; maybe TRBD1 (5 bases). With 3 bases removed from V and 4 bases from J, the gap between germline ends came to 15 bases. Germline lookup yields CDR1 LGHNA and CDR2 YSLEER. The CDR3 consists of 15 residues. The CDR3 is CASSHGTAFSTEAFF. CDR3 nucleotide sequence: TGCGCCAGCAGCCATGGGACCGCATTTAGCACTGAAGCTTTCTTT.

The chain is built from TRBV5-1 and TRBJ1-1; no definite D call. V was trimmed by 4 bases and J by 0 bases, leaving 13 bases between them. Germline assignment: CDR1 SGHRS and CDR2 YFSETQ. This CDR3 region has 15 residues. The CDR3 is CASSRGSVMNTEAFF. As DNA, the CDR3 is TGCGCCAGCAGCCGGGGATCAGTAATGAACACTGAAGCTTTCTTT.

J is TRBJ2-2 and V is TRBV9; D is perhaps TRBD1 or TRBD2 (5 bases each). CDR3 length equals 16 residues. V lost 0 bases and J 1 base, leaving 10 bases between the germline ends. Per germline, CDR1 SGDLS and CDR2 YYNGEE. DNA of the CDR3: TGTGCCAGCAGCGTAGCTGGGGGTCAGAACACCGGGGAGCTGTTTTTT. Its protein product is CASSVAGGQNTGELFF.

V is TRBV27 and J is TRBJ2-1; D could derive from TRBD1 or TRBD2 (5 bases each). The CDR3 runs 14 residues. With 4 bases removed from V and 6 bases from J, the gap between germline ends came to 13 bases. Germline CDR1 is MNHEY and CDR2 is SMNVEV (reference sequence). CDR3 protein: CASSSGSSINEQFF. The CDR3 nucleotides read TGTGCCAGCAGTTCAGGGAGTTCTATCAATGAGCAGTTCTTC.

The chain couples TRBV12-5 to TRBJ1-2; TRBD1 aligns across 8 bases. Germline CDR1 and CDR2: LGHNT and FRNRAP. This CDR3 spans 13 amino acids. V was pared by 5 bases and J by 5 bases, with 4 bases of the junction left unmatched. In DNA, the CDR3 is TGTGCTAGTGGTGCCCAGGGGGCTTATGGCTACACCTTC. Protein: CASGAQGAYGYTF.

V is TRBV2 and J is TRBJ1-4; 9 positions match TRBD1. The germline CDR1 and CDR2 sequences are SNHLY and FYNNEI. V gave up 7 bases and J gave up 0 bases; unmatched junction bases: 6. The CDR3 extends over 16 amino acids. Here the CDR3 DNA reads TGTGCCAGCAAGAGACAGGGGGGTGCAACTAATGAAAAACTGTTTTTT. Amino acid sequence: CASKRQGGATNEKLFF.